These 22 T cell receptor beta chains share one sample of origin, sequenced in a study of spatial heterogeneity in lung cancer. The time point was: sample taken at primary tumor resection. Unsorted samples of tumor, nontumor lung or frozen PBMC had their whole RNA sequenced. TCRdb independently ran MiXCR on the 5' RACE reads; one entry per CDR3 protein. The sample shows approximately 29,000 distinct CDR3 sequences, 8.4% of them seen only once. The sample was PBMCs, taken at surgery. These receptors were obtained from a female donor with early-stage non-small cell lung cancer.

This clonotype was detected many times. J is TRBJ2-1 and V is TRBV29-1; D possibly uses TRBD1 or TRBD2 (5 bases each). Germline CDR1 SQVTM, CDR2 ANQGSEA. V lost 5 bases to trimming and J lost 14 bases, with 25 bases between them. The CDR3 totals 14 residues. CDR3 residues: CSVTPGLPARGEFF. Written as DNA, the CDR3 is TGCAGCGTTACCCCAGGGCTACCCGCCCGAGGGGAGTTCTTC.

This clonotype appeared many times. The chain has TRBV4-3 and TRBJ2-1; 7 bases line up with TRBD2. Losses at the gene ends were 4 bases for V and 7 bases for J; bases not matched to a gene: 10. Germline values: CDR1 LGHNA, CDR2 YSLEER. The CDR3 length is 15 residues. The CDR3 DNA reads TGCGCCAGCAGCCCGACGTACCTAGCGGCGAATGAGCAGTTCTTC. Amino acid sequence: CASSPTYLAANEQFF.

The chain has TRBV7-2 and TRBJ2-5, with D possibly being TRBD2 (9 bases). Germline V gene data show CDR1 as SGHTA and CDR2 as FQGNSA. The CDR3 extends over 16 amino acids. Trimming cost V 5 bases and J 1 base, with 17 bases left between them. The CDR3 bases are TGTGCCAGCAGCCAGGGGGCGGGAGGGCGCCAAGAGACCCAGTACTTC. Its translation: CASSQGAGGRQETQYF.

This clonotype was picked up many times. A read error may produce the germline difference seen at one junction end. The rearrangement uses TRBV7-9 and TRBJ1-4; unclear D gene. The CDR3 is 14 amino acids. The germline gives CDR1 SEHNR, CDR2 FQNEAQ (reference sequence). CDR3 in DNA: TGTGCCAGCAGCCCCACCGACCGCATCCTAAAACCGGCTTTT. This translates into CASSPTDRILKPAF.

Many counts were recorded for this clonotype. J is TRBJ2-1 and V is TRBV20-1; 9 nucleotides match TRBD2. Trimming removed 3 bases from V and 7 bases from J; junction bases left unmatched: 16. The CDR3 sequence is 17 residues long. Per germline, CDR1 DFQATT and CDR2 SNEGSKA (reference sequence). CDR3 DNA sequence: TGCAGTGCTAGGGGCTCGTGGCGGGAGGGCCGGTGGAATGAGCAGTTCTTC. The encoded protein is CSARGSWREGRWNEQFF.

This clonotype was found many times. The chain recombines TRBV5-1 with TRBJ2-1; 7 bases map to TRBD1. CDR1 and CDR2 from the germline V gene are SGHRS and YFSETQ. J lost 1 base, V lost 0 bases, and 1 base had no gene match. This CDR3 is 15 amino acids long. The CDR3 coding sequence is TGCGCCAGCAGCTTGGACAGGGGATCCTACAATGAGCAGTTCTTC. This encodes CASSLDRGSYNEQFF.

This clonotype was seen ten or more times. CDR3 nucleotides: TGTGCCAGCAGCGCGAGTTTCTCCTCGAACACTGAAGCTTTCTTT. Translating it yields CASSASFSSNTEAFF. The V and J genes are TRBV7-9 and TRBJ1-1; D is unclear. Looked up from germline, CDR1 is SEHNR and CDR2 is FQNEAQ (reference sequence). The CDR3 is 15 residues long. Trimming pared 5 bases from V and 1 base from J, leaving 14 bases between.

The chain combines TRBV20-1 with TRBJ2-3, with D unresolved. The CDR3 loop spans 13 amino acids. CDR1 and CDR2 from the germline V gene are DFQATT and SNEGSKA (reference sequence). Deletions cut 5 bases from V and 2 bases from J, with 11 bases between. DNA for the CDR3: TGCAGTGCTGAGTATCTGATCACAGATACGCAGTATTTT. Encoded protein: CSAEYLITDTQYF.

The J gene is TRBJ1-2, the V gene TRBV15; tentatively, D is TRBD1 (6 bases). The germline CDR1 and CDR2 sequences are LNHNV and YYDKDF (reference sequence). The V and J ends lost 4 bases and 8 bases respectively, with 32 bases between them. This CDR3 has 19 residues. CDR3 residues: CATSIPSVLWIHRVKGYTF. CDR3 sequence (DNA): TGTGCCACCAGCATACCGTCAGTCCTCTGGATTCACAGGGTGAAGGGCTACACCTTC.

The V gene is TRBV15, the J gene TRBJ1-6; 8 bases align to TRBD1. The length of the CDR3 is 15 residues. J lost 9 bases, V lost 3 bases, and 7 bases had no gene match. Germline loops: CDR1 LNHNV, CDR2 YYDKDF (reference sequence). CDR3 sequence reads: CATSSRDRGRSPLHF. The CDR3, as DNA: TGTGCCACCAGCAGCCGAGACAGGGGACGTTCACCCCTCCACTTT.

This clonotype showed up many times. CDR3 DNA: TGTGCCACCAGTGATGATACAGGGGCAAGTCAGCCCCAGCATTTT. Translated, it gives CATSDDTGASQPQHF. The J gene is TRBJ1-5, the V gene TRBV24-1; 7 nucleotides match TRBD1. The CDR3 has 15 amino acids. Germline V gives CDR1 KGHDR, CDR2 SFDVKD. The ends lost 3 bases at V and 6 bases at J; junction bases unmatched: 7.

In this sample, this clonotype turned up many times. This chain connects TRBV20-1 to TRBJ2-3, with 13 nucleotides matching TRBD2. With V trimmed by 4 bases and J by 0 bases, 4 bases remained unmatched. The CDR3 length is 16 residues. The germline V gene encodes CDR1 DFQATT and CDR2 SNEGSKA (reference sequence). The CDR3 bases are TGCAGTGCTACGGGACTAGCGGGGCTCAGCACAGATACGCAGTATTTT. Translating it yields CSATGLAGLSTDTQYF.

This clonotype was seen ten or more times. V gene TRBV28 combines with J gene TRBJ2-7; 7 nucleotides align to TRBD2. Germline V gene lookup returns CDR1 MDHEN and CDR2 SYDVKM. The CDR3 totals 16 residues. Trimming removed 8 bases from V and 0 bases from J; junction bases left unmatched: 13. The CDR3 loop is CASLMGGSGSSYEQYF. CDR3 nucleotide sequence: TGTGCCAGCCTTATGGGTGGTAGCGGGTCCTCCTACGAGCAGTACTTC.

This clonotype has at least ten counts. This rearrangement joins TRBV27 to TRBJ1-5, with TRBD1 matching 7 bases. J gave up 1 base and V 8 bases, and 11 bases lay outside the gene matches. The CDR3 loop spans 16 amino acids. Germline V gives CDR1 MNHEY, CDR2 SMNVEV (reference sequence). Here the CDR3 reads CASGGPQGLSNQPQHF. As DNA, the CDR3 is TGTGCCAGCGGAGGCCCACAGGGGTTGAGCAATCAGCCCCAGCATTTT.

The chain employs TRBV5-5 and TRBJ2-3; weak D call: TRBD2 (5 bases). Per germline, CDR1 SGHKS and CDR2 YYEKEE (reference sequence). V gave up 5 bases and J gave up 5 bases, with 15 bases separating them. The CDR3 has 14 residues. This chain's CDR3 is CASSRREGGDTQYF. The DNA of the CDR3 is TGTGCCAGCAGTCGAAGGGAAGGAGGAGATACGCAGTATTTT.

This clonotype was found many times. The chain has TRBV28 and TRBJ1-1; no definite D call. Trimming took off 3 bases at V and 1 base at J, with 6 bases between the two ends. The germline V gene has CDR1 MDHEN and CDR2 SYDVKM. The CDR3 length is 13 residues. DNA of the CDR3: TGTGCCAGCAGTTTTATAGGGAACACTGAAGCTTTCTTT. As protein: CASSFIGNTEAFF.

This clonotype turned up a few times. The chain is built from TRBV27 and TRBJ2-3; D might be TRBD1 (6 bases). CDR3 length: 13 amino acids. Germline CDR1 MNHEY, CDR2 SMNVEV (reference sequence). V was cut by 0 bases and J by 8 bases, with 9 bases left in between. CDR3 sequence: CASSLSRGSTQYF. The DNA for the CDR3 is TGTGCCAGCAGTTTATCGAGGGGGAGTACGCAGTATTTT.

There are many counts of this clonotype. This chain uses TRBV28 with TRBJ2-7; no definite D call. V lost 5 bases and J lost 4, with 15 bases in between. Germline V CDR1 and CDR2: MDHEN, SYDVKM. This CDR3 region has 14 residues. CDR3 sequence reads: CASSPYLKSYEQYF. The CDR3 DNA sequence: TGTGCCAGCAGTCCGTATTTGAAGAGTTACGAGCAGTACTTC. Full variable domain (remainder filled in from reference TRBV28 and TRBJ2-7): DVKVTQSSRYLVKRTGEKVFLECVQDMDHENMFWYRQDPGLGLRLIYFSYDVKMKEKGDIPEGYSVSREKKERFSLILESASTNQTSMYLCASSPYLKSYEQYFGPGTRLTVT.

J is TRBJ2-2 and V is TRBV5-5; D is unclear. Germline V gene sequence: CDR1 SGHKS, CDR2 YYEKEE (reference sequence). Trimming took off 1 base at V and 0 bases at J, with 10 bases between the two ends. The CDR3 length is 16 residues. CDR3 region: CASSLHRRANTGELFF. CDR3 in DNA: TGTGCCAGCAGCTTGCATAGACGGGCGAACACCGGGGAGCTGTTTTTT.

This clonotype appeared many times. The V gene is TRBV12-3 or TRBV12-4, the J gene TRBJ1-5; D is ambiguous. Trimming left V 6 bases short and J 4 bases short, with 13 bases between. The length of the CDR3 is 14 residues. The CDR3 DNA reads TGTGCCAGCAGCCGACCAGCTACAAATCAGCCCCAGCATTTT. Translated, it gives CASSRPATNQPQHF.

The J gene is TRBJ2-1, the V gene TRBV21-1; no check of the table's D call, TRBD2, against the DNA was made. TRBV21-1 is assigned pseudogene status. This CDR3 is built from 17 residues. The CDR3 region is CASKKNTAGACMREQFF. In nucleotides, the CDR3 is TGTGCCAGCAAAAAAAATACAGCGGGAGCATGTATGCGTGAGCAGTTCTTC.

In its sample, this clonotype was seen many times. The chain uses TRBV7-9 and TRBJ1-1, with D hard to call. This CDR3 contains 11 residues. The V gene's germline CDR1 is SEHNR and CDR2 FQNEAQ (reference sequence). The V and J ends lost 4 bases and 5 bases respectively, with 5 bases between them. For the CDR3, the DNA is TGTGCCAGCAGCTATCGTACTGAAGCTTTCTTT. It encodes CASSYRTEAFF. Supplemented by reference TRBV7-9 and TRBJ1-1, the full variable domain reads DTGVSQNPRHKITKRGQNVTFRCDPISEHNRLYWYRQTLGQGPEFLTYFQNEAQLEKSRLLSDRFSAERPKGSFSTLEIQRTEQGDSAMYLCASSYRTEAFFGQGTRLTVV.